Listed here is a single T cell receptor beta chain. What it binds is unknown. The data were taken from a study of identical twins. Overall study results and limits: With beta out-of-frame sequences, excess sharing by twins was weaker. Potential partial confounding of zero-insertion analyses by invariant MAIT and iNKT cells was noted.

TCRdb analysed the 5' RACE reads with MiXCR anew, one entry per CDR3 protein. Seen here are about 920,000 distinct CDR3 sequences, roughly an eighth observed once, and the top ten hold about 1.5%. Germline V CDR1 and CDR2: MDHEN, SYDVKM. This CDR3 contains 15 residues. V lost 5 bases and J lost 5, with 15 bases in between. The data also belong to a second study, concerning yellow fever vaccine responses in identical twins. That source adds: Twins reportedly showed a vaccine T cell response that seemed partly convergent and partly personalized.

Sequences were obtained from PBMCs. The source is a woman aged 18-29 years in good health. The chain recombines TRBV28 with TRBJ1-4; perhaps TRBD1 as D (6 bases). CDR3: CASSLTDRKNEKLFF. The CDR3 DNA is TGTGCCAGCAGTCTAACGGACAGAAAAAATGAAAAACTGTTTTTT.